These T cell receptor beta chains were read from a single sample in a study of blood T cell repertoires in COVID-19. Sequenced by immunoSEQ multiplex PCR; TCRdb stores in-frame clones only, minus some. The sample holds approximately 670,000 clones, approximately 90% seen once. The sample was peripheral blood. The receptors stem from a woman between 18 and 30 years old with acute or convalescent COVID-19. Both conserved end residues are part of each CDR3. The D gene is left open where the match is weak. Size values are once, few and many counts, or a class for expanded clones, and some rows have none.

D	size	J	V	DNA	CDR3
NA	NA	TRBJ2-3	TRBV6-5	TGTGCCAGCAGGAGGGAACTTCTCCCCACAGATACGCAGTATTTT	CASRRELLPTDTQYF
NA	NA	TRBJ1-2	TRBV7-8	TGTGCCAGCACCGACCCTGGGACAACCCCTACCGGCTACACCTTC	CASTDPGTTPTGYTF
NA	NA	TRBJ2-3	TRBV30	TGTGCCTGGAGTGTACCCCTAGGAAAACTCACAGATACGCAGTATTTT	CAWSVPLGKLTDTQYF
TRBD1	once	TRBJ1-2	TRBV11-3	TGTGCCAGCAGCTTCCCGGGGACAGGGAGCTATGGCTACACCTTC	CASSFPGTGSYGYTF
TRBD1	NA	TRBJ1-2	TRBV6-2/TRBV6-3	TGTGCCAGCACCCCCCTCAGGGGACAGCAAAACTATGGCTACACCTTC	CASTPLRGQQNYGYTF
NA	NA	TRBJ1-2	TRBV10-3	TGTGCCATCAGTGATGGGGCGAATGGCTACACCTTC	CAISDGANGYTF
NA	NA	TRBJ1-5	TRBV25-1	TGTGCCAGCAGTGGAACAGGTCCGGGCAATCAGCCCCAGCATTTT	CASSGTGPGNQPQHF
TRBD2	NA	TRBJ2-5	TRBV7-7	TGTGCCAGCAGCAGCGCCGGGGGGGCGGTTTCGGGAGAGACCCAGTACTTC	CASSSAGGAVSGETQYF
TRBD2	NA	TRBJ2-5	TRBV7-9	TGTGCCAGCAGCTTCTTCTCTAGCGGGGGGCAAGAGACCCAGTACTTC	CASSFFSSGGQETQYF
NA	NA	TRBJ1-2	TRBV12-2	TGTGCAAGTCGCTTTTATAATTGGGGGGACGGTGGCTACACCTTC	CASRFYNWGDGGYTF
NA	NA	TRBJ1-2	TRBV7-9	TGTGCCAGCAGTCGCCCGCGTGATGGCTACACCTTC	CASSRPRDGYTF
NA	NA	TRBJ1-1	TRBV4-3	TGCGCCAGCAGCCAAGTCCCCGGGAACACTGAAGCTTTCTTT	CASSQVPGNTEAFF
NA	NA	TRBJ1-6	TRBV6-5	TGTGCCAGCACATATACTAGGGTAGCTAATTCACCCCTCCACTTT	CASTYTRVANSPLHF
TRBD1	NA	TRBJ1-5	TRBV18	TGTGCCAGCTCACCGGGACAGGGAAGTGCTCTAGGCAATCAGCCCCAGCATTTT	CASSPGQGSALGNQPQHF
TRBD1	NA	TRBJ1-2	TRBV28	TGTGCCAGCAGTTTAAGGGGGCCTGATGGCTACACCTTC	CASSLRGPDGYTF
TRBD1	NA	TRBJ1-5	TRBV19	TGTGCCAGTAGCCAGGGGGCTAATATCAATCAGCCCCAGCATTTT	CASSQGANINQPQHF
NA	NA	TRBJ1-1	TRBV6-6	TGTGCCAGCAGTCGCCCAGGGCCCACTGAAGCTTTCTTT	CASSRPGPTEAFF
NA	NA	TRBJ1-1	TRBV5-1	TGCGCCAGCAGCTTGGCCGGGTTAGCTTTCTTT	CASSLAGLAFF
NA	NA	TRBJ1-3	TRBV5-6	TGTGCCAGCCTTTGGGCGGGGGCTGGAAACACCATATATTTT	CASLWAGAGNTIYF
NA	NA	TRBJ1-4	TRBV6-2/TRBV6-3	TGTGCCAGCAGTCGACCACAGGGAAAAGAAAAACTGTTTTTT	CASSRPQGKEKLFF
TRBD1	NA	TRBJ2-7	TRBV18	TGTGCCAGCTCACCGGGGACAGGGGGCTACGAGCAGTACTTC	CASSPGTGGYEQYF
NA	NA	TRBJ1-1	TRBV9	TGTGCCAGCAGCGGGGAGAGATACGAAGCTTTCTTT	CASSGERYEAFF
NA	NA	TRBJ1-1	TRBV24-1	TGTGCCACCAGTTTCCCAGGTACAACTGAAGCTTTCTTT	CATSFPGTTEAFF
TRBD2	NA	TRBJ2-7	TRBV27	TGTGCCAGCAGAGATATGGGAGGGTCCTCGGCCGAGCAGTACTTC	CASRDMGGSSAEQYF
TRBD1	NA	TRBJ1-5	TRBV10-3	TGTGCCATGTCGCCCGGGACAGCAGCTCCAGGGGGCCCCCAGCATTTT	CAMSPGTAAPGGPQHF
TRBD1	NA	TRBJ1-1	TRBV7-6	TGTGCCAGCAGCCAGGGGGACAGGGAAGCTTTCTTT	CASSQGDREAFF
TRBD1	NA	TRBJ1-6	TRBV29-1	TGCAGCGGGTCAGGGGGTCATAATTCACCCCTCCACTTT	CSGSGGHNSPLHF
TRBD1	NA	TRBJ2-7	TRBV7-9	TGTGCCAGCAGCCTCAAGGGGGCGCAAGAGCAGTACTTC	CASSLKGAQEQYF
NA	NA	TRBJ2-2	TRBV7-3	TGTGCCAGCACCATTGGCACTACCTCCCCCGGGGAGCTGTTTTTT	CASTIGTTSPGELFF
NA	NA	TRBJ1-2	TRBV7-2	TGTGCCAGCAGCACCTTGGAACGGGATGGCTACACCTTC	CASSTLERDGYTF
TRBD1	NA	TRBJ1-2	TRBV7-2	TGTGCCAGCAGTTTTCCGGGACAGGGGAAGTTAGGCTACACCTTC	CASSFPGQGKLGYTF
TRBD2	NA	TRBJ2-3	TRBV19	TGTGCCAGTAGTATAATGGGGAGGGGCACAGATACGCAGTATTTT	CASSIMGRGTDTQYF
NA	NA	TRBJ1-2	TRBV9	TGTGCCAGCAGTAGTACCGGGGGTGGCTACACCTTC	CASSSTGGGYTF